This T cell receptor beta chain was profiled in a study of T cells after yellow fever vaccination. TCRdb redid the calling of the 5' RACE reads with MiXCR, one entry per CDR3 protein. The profile shows 150,000 to 200,000 distinct CDR3 sequences, approximately 10% of them singletons. There are a few counts of this clonotype. This CDR3 has 15 residues. CDR1 and CDR2 from the germline V gene are SGHNT and YYREEE (reference sequence). The ends were cut back, 0 bases at V and 0 bases at J, with 10 bases in the middle. The sequence was collected from a man between 18 and 35 years old who received the YFV17D yellow fever vaccine. The rearrangement uses TRBV5-4 and TRBJ2-7; D gene ambiguous. This sample comprised CD8+ T cells sorted from PBMCs, obtained 15 days after the yellow fever booster vaccination. The CDR3 DNA reads as TGTGCCAGCAGCTTGGACTCCCGCAGCTCCTACGAGCAGTACTTC. Its translation is CASSLDSRSSYEQYF.